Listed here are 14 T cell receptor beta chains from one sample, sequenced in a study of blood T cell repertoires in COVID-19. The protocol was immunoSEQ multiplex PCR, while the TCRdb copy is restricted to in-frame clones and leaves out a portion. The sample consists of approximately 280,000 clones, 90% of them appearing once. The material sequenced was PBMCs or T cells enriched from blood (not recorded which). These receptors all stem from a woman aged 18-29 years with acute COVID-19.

The CDR3 DNA is TGTGCCAGTAACAGTAAGAACACCGGGGAGCTGTTTTTT. Encoded protein: CASNSKNTGELFF. The rearrangement links TRBV19 to TRBJ2-2; D uncertain. The germline V and J ends were trimmed by 7 bases and 1 base, with 7 bases remaining between them. The CDR3 runs to 13 residues. The germline V gene has CDR1 LNHDA and CDR2 SQIVND (reference sequence). The variable domain in full, with the rest retrieved from reference TRBV19 and TRBJ2-2, is DGGITQSPKYLFRKEGQNVTLSCEQNLNHDAMYWYRQDPGQGLRLIYYSQIVNDFQKGDIAEGYSVSREKKESFPLTVTSAQKNPTAFYLCASNSKNTGELFFGEGSRLTVL.

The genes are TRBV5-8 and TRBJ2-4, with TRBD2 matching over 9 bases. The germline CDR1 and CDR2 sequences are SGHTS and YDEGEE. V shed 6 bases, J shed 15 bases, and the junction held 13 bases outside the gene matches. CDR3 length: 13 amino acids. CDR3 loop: CASTPGLARYLYF. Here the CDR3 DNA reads TGTGCCAGCACCCCGGGACTAGCCCGGTACCTGTACTTC.

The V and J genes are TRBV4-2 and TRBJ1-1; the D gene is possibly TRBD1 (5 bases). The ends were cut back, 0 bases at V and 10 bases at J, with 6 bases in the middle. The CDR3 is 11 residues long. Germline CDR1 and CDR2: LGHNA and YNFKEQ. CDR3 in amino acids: CASSQDGGAFF. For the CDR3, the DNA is TGTGCCAGCAGCCAAGACGGGGGAGCTTTCTTT.

The CDR3 region is CASSRTGSNEKLFF. The CDR3 DNA reads as TGTGCCAGCAGCCGGACAGGATCGAATGAAAAACTGTTTTTT. This chain links TRBV7-9 with TRBJ1-4; 7 nucleotides align to TRBD1. V shed 5 bases and J 5 bases; nucleotides not matched to a gene: 5. The CDR3 consists of 14 residues. Germline V gene sequence: CDR1 SEHNR, CDR2 FQNEAQ (reference sequence).

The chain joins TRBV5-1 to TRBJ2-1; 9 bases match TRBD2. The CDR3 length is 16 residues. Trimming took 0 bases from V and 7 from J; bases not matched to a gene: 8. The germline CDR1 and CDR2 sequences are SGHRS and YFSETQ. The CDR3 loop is CASSLGPSGTSNEQFF. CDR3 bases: TGCGCCAGCAGCTTGGGTCCTAGCGGGACTTCAAATGAGCAGTTCTTC.

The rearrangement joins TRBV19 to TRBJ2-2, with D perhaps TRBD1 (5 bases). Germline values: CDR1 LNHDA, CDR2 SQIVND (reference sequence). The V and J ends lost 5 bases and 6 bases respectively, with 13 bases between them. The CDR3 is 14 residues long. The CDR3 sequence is CASSQGGSAGELFF. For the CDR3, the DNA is TGTGCCAGTAGTCAGGGTGGTAGTGCCGGGGAGCTGTTTTTT.

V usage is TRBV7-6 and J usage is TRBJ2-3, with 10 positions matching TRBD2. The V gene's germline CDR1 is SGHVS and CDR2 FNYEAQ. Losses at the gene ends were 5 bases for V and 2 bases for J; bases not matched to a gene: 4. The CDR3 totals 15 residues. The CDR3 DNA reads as TGTGCCAGCAGCAAGCTAGCGGGAGCCACAGATACGCAGTATTTT. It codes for CASSKLAGATDTQYF.

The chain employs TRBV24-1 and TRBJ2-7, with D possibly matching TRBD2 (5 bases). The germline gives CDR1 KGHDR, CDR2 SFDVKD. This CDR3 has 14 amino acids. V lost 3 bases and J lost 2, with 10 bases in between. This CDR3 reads CATSDGELAYEQYF. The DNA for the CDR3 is TGTGCCACCAGTGATGGGGAGCTCGCCTACGAGCAGTACTTC.

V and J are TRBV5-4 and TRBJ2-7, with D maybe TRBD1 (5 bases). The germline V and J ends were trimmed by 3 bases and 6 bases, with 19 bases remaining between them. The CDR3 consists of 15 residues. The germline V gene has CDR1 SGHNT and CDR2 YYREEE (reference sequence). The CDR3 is CASSSSPLTGPEQYF. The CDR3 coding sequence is TGTGCCAGCAGCTCGTCACCCCTCACAGGCCCCGAGCAGTACTTC.

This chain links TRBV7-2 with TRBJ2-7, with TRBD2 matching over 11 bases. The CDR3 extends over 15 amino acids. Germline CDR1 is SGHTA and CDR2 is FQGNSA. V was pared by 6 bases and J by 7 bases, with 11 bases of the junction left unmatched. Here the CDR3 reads CASSTSGRPPEEQYF. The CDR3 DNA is TGTGCCAGCAGTACTAGCGGGAGACCCCCTGAGGAGCAGTACTTC.

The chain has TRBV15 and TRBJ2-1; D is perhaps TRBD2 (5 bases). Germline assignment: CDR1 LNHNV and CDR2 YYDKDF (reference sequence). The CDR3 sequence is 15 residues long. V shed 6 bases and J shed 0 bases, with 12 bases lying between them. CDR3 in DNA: TGTGCCACCAGTACCGAGCGGAGCTCCTACAATGAGCAGTTCTTC. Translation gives CATSTERSSYNEQFF.

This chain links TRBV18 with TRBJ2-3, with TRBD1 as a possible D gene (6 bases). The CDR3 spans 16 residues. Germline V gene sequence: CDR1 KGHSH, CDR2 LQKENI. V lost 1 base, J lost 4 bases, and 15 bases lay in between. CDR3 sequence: CASSPRGQAGADTQYF. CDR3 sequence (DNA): TGTGCCAGCTCACCACGTGGTCAGGCAGGGGCAGATACGCAGTATTTT. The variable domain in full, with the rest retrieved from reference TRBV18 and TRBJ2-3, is NAGVMQNPRHLVRRRGQEARLRCSPMKGHSHVYWYRQLPEEGLKFMVYLQKENIIDESGMPKERFSAEFPKEGPSILRIQQVVRGDSAAYFCASSPRGQAGADTQYFGPGTRLTVL.

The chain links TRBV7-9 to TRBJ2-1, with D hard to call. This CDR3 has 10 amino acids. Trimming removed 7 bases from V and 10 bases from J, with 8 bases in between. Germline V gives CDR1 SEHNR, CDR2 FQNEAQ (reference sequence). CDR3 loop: CASTSREQFF. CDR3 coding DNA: TGTGCCAGCACCTCTCGGGAGCAGTTCTTC.

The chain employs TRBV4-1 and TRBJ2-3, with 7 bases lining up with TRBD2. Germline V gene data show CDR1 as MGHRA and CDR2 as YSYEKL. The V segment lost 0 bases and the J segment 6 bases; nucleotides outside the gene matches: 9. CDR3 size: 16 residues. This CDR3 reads CASSQEASGHVDTQYF. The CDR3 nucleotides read TGCGCCAGCAGCCAAGAAGCTAGCGGTCATGTCGATACGCAGTATTTT.